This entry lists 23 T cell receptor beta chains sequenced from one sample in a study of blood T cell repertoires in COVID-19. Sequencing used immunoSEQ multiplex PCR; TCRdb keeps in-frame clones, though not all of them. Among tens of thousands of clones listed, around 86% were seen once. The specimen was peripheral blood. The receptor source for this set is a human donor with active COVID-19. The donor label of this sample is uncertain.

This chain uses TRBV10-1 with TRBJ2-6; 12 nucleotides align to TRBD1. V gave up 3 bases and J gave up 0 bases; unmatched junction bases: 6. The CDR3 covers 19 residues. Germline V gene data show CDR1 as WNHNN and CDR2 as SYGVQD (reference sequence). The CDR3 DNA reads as TGCGCCAGCAGTGAACCGGGACAGGGGGCGGGCTCTGGGGCCAACGTCCTGACTTTC. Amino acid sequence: CASSEPGQGAGSGANVLTF.

CDR3 coding DNA: TGTGCCAGTAGTTTTAGGGGCCCCAGGAGCGGGGATGAGCAGTTCTTC. Protein: CASSFRGPRSGDEQFF. The chain couples TRBV19 to TRBJ2-1; 7 bases align to TRBD2. The junction had 15 bases not matched to a gene; V was cut back by 5 bases and J by 8 bases. Germline V CDR1 and CDR2: LNHDA, SQIVND (reference sequence). There are 16 residues in the CDR3.

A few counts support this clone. The CDR3 loop reads CASSLGPYGRELPFILRSHYEQYF. CDR3 nucleotides: TGTGCCAGCAGTTTAGGGCCCTACGGTAGAGAGCTCCCCTTCATCCTGCGATCTCACTACGAGCAGTACTTC. This chain connects TRBV28 to TRBJ2-7; D unclear. Germline V gene lookup returns CDR1 MDHEN and CDR2 SYDVKM. Deletions cut 2 bases from V and 3 bases from J, with 41 bases between. The CDR3 is made up of 24 amino acids.

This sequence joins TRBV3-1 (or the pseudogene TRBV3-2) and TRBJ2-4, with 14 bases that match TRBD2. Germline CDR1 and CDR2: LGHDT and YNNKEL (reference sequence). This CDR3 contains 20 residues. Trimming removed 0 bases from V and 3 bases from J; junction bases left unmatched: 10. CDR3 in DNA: TGTGCCAGCAGCCAAGATCTTGTGGGACTAGCGGGAGTAGGCAAAAACATTCAGTACTTC. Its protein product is CASSQDLVGLAGVGKNIQYF.

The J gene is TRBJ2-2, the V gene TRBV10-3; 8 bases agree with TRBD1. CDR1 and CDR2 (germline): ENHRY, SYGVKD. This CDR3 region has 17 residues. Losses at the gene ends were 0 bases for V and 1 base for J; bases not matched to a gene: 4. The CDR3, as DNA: TGTGCCATCAGTGAGTCTGACAGGGGACGGAACACCGGGGAGCTGTTTTTT. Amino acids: CAISESDRGRNTGELFF.

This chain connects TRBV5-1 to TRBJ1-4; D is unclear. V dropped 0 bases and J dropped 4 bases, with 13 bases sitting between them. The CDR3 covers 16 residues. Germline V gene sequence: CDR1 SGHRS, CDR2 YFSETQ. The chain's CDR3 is CASSLGRLAGNEKLFF. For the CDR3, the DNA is TGCGCCAGCAGCTTGGGTAGACTGGCGGGTAATGAAAAACTGTTTTTT.

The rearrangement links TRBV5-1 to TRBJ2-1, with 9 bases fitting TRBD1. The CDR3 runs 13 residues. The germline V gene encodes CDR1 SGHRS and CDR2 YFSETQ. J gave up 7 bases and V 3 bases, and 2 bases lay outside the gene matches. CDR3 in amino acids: CASSWGQGNEQFF. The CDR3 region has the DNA TGCGCCAGCAGCTGGGGACAGGGAAATGAGCAGTTCTTC.

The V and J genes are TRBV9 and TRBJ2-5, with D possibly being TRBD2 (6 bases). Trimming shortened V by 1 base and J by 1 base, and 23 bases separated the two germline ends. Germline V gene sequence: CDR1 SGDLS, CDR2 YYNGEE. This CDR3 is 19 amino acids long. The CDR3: CASSVSYPGVSFSQETQYF. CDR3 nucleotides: TGTGCCAGCAGCGTAAGTTACCCGGGAGTCTCATTTAGCCAAGAGACCCAGTACTTC.

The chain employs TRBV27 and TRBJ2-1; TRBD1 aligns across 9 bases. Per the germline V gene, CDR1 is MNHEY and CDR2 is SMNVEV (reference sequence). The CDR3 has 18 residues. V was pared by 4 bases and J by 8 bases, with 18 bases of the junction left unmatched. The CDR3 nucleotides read TGTGCCAGCAGTTCCCCGGGACAGGGCGGCATGAATCCTTATGAGCAGTTCTTC. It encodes CASSSPGQGGMNPYEQFF.

CDR3 bases: TGTGCCAGCAGCTTAATTCGGGGGGTCACCTCGGGAGAGCAGTTCTTC. Residues: CASSLIRGVTSGEQFF. The V and J genes are TRBV7-9 and TRBJ2-1; 7 bases line up with TRBD2. Germline values: CDR1 SEHNR, CDR2 FQNEAQ (reference sequence). V lost 2 bases to trimming and J lost 10 bases; unmatched junction nucleotides: 14. This CDR3 region has 16 residues.

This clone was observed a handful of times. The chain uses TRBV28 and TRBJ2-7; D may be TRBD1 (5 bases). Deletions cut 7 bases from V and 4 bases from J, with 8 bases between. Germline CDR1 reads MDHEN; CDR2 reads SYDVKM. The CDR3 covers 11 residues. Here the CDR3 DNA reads TGTGCCAGCAAGGGGAAATACGAGCAGTACTTC. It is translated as CASKGKYEQYF.

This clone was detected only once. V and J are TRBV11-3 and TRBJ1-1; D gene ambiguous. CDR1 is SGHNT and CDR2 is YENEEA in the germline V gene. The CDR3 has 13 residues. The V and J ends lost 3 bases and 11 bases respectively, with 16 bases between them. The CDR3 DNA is TGTGCCAGCAGCTTTTCGTTCTGGTTGGAGGCTTTCTTT. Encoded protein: CASSFSFWLEAFF. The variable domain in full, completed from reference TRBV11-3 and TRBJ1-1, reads EAGVVQSPRYKIIEKKQPVAFWCNPISGHNTLYWYLQNLGQGPELLIRYENEEAVDDSQLPKDRFSAERLKGVDSTLKIQPAELGDSAVYLCASSFSFWLEAFFGQGTRLTVV.

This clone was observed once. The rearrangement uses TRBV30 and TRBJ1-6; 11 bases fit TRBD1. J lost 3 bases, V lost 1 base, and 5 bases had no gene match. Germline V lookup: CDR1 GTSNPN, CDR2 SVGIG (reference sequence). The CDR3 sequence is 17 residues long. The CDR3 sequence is CAWSGGQGAFYNSPLHF. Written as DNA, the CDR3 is TGTGCCTGGAGTGGTGGACAGGGGGCTTTCTATAATTCACCCCTCCACTTT.

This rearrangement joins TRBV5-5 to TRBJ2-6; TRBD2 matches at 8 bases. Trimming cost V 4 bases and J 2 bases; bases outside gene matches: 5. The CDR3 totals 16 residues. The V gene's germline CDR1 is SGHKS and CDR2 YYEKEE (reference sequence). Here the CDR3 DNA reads TGTGCCAGCAGCCCCCTGACTAGCGCTGGGGCCAACGTCCTGACTTTC. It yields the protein CASSPLTSAGANVLTF.

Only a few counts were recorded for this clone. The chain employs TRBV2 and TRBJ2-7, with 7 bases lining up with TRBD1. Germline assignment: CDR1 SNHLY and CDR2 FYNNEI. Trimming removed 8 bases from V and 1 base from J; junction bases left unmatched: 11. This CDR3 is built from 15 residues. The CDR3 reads CASGRRQGTSYEQYF. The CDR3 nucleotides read TGTGCCAGCGGAAGAAGACAGGGCACTTCCTACGAGCAGTACTTC.

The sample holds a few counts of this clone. The chain's CDR3 is CASSYDRGSQPQHF. DNA for the CDR3: TGTGCCAGCAGTTATGACAGGGGGAGTCAGCCCCAGCATTTT. The gene calls are TRBV28 and TRBJ1-5, with TRBD1 identical over 9 bases. J was trimmed by 6 bases and V by 4 bases; bases with no gene match: 4. Germline V CDR1 and CDR2: MDHEN, SYDVKM. The CDR3 consists of 14 residues. The full variable domain, completed using reference TRBV28 and TRBJ1-5, is DVKVTQSSRYLVKRTGEKVFLECVQDMDHENMFWYRQDPGLGLRLIYFSYDVKMKEKGDIPEGYSVSREKKERFSLILESASTNQTSMYLCASSYDRGSQPQHFGDGTRLSIL.

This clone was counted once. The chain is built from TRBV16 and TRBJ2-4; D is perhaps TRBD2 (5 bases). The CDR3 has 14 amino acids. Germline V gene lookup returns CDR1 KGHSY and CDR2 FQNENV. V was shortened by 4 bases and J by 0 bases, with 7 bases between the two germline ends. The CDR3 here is CASSRGPAKNIQYF. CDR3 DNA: TGTGCCAGCAGCCGCGGGCCAGCCAAAAACATTCAGTACTTC. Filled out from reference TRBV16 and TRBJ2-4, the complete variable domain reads GEEVAQTPKHLVRGEGQKAKLYCAPIKGHSYVFWYQQVLKNEFKFLISFQNENVFDETGMPKERFSAKCLPNSPCSLEIQATKLEDSAVYFCASSRGPAKNIQYFGAGTRLSVL.

CDR3 in DNA: TGTGCCAGCAGTTACTCGACAGGGTTCGAGACCCAGTACTTC. Translation: CASSYSTGFETQYF. The V gene is TRBV6-6, the J gene TRBJ2-5, with 7 bases lining up with TRBD1. Trimming at V came to 0 bases and at J to 5 bases, leaving 3 bases not matched to a gene. The CDR3 is 14 amino acids. CDR1 is MNHNY, CDR2 SVGAGI, per germline (reference sequence).

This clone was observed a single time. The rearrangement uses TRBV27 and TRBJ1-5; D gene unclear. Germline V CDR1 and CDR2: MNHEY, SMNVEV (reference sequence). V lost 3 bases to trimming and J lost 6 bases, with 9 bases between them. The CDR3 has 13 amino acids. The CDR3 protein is CASSFGEGQPQHF. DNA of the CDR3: TGTGCCAGCAGTTTCGGCGAGGGTCAGCCCCAGCATTTT.

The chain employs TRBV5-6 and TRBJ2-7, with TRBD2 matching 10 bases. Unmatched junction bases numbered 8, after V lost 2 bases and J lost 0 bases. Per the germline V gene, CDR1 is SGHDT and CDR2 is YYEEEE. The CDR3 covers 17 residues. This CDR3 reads CASSLTGTSAASYEQYF. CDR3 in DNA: TGTGCCAGCAGCTTAACCGGGACTAGCGCTGCCTCCTACGAGCAGTACTTC.

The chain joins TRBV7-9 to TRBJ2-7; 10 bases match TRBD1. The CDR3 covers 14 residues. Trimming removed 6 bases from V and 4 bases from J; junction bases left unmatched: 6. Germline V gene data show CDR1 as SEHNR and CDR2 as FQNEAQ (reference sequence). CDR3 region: CASSSPGQGYEQYF. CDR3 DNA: TGTGCCAGCAGTTCTCCGGGACAGGGGTACGAGCAGTACTTC.

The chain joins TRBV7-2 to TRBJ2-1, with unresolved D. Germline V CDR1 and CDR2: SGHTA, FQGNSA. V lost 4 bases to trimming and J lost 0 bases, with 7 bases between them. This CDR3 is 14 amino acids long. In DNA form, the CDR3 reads TGTGCCAGCAGCTCGGGTTACTCCTACAATGAGCAGTTCTTC. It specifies CASSSGYSYNEQFF.

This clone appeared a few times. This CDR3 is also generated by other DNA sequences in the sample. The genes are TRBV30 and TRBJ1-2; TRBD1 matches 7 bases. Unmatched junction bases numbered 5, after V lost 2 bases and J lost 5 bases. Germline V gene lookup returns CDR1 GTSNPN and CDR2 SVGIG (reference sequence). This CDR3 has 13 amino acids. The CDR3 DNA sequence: TGTGCCTGGAGTCGGGACAGACCTTATGGCTACACCTTC. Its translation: CAWSRDRPYGYTF.